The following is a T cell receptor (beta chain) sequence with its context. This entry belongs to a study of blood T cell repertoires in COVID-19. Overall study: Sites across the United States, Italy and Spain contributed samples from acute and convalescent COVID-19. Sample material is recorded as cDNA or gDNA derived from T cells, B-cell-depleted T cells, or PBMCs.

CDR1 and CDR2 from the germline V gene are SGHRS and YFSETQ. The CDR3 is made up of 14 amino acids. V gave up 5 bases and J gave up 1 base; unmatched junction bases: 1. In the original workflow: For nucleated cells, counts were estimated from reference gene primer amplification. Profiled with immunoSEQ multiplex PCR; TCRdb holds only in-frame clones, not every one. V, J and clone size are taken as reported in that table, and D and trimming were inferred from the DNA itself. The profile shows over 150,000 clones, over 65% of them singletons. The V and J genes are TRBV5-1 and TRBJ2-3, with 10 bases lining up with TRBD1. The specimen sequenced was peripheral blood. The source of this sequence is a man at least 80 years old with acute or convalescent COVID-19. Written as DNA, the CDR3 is TGCGCCAGCAGGACAGGGGGCGGCACAGATACGCAGTATTTT. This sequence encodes CASRTGGGTDTQYF. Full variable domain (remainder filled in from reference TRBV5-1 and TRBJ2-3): KAGVTQTPRYLIKTRGQQVTLSCSPISGHRSVSWYQQTPGQGLQFLFEYFSETQRNKGNFPGRFSGRQFSNSRSEMNVSTLELGDSALYLCASRTGGGTDTQYFGPGTRLTVL.